These 13 T cell receptor beta chains share one sample of origin, sequenced in a study of cytomegalovirus exposure and HLA in healthy donors. In the PCR, 60 Vbeta and 13 Jbeta primers were used. Data came from immunoSEQ multiplex PCR; TCRdb stores just in-frame clones and leaves some out. In all, the sample yields over 65,000 clones. Sequencing was carried out using PBMCs. These receptor sequences come from a man aged 30 to 45 in good health and CMV-seronegative.

This chain connects TRBV11-3 to TRBJ2-7, with 10 bases fitting TRBD1. CDR3 size: 17 residues. Germline CDR1 reads SGHNT; CDR2 reads YENEEA. After removal of 1 base from V and 1 base from J, the junction contained 7 bases not matched to a gene. This chain's CDR3 is CASSLASGQGISYEQYF. CDR3 DNA: TGTGCCAGCAGCTTAGCGTCGGGACAGGGGATATCCTACGAGCAGTACTTC.

The V gene is TRBV5-1, the J gene TRBJ1-2; 9 bases agree with TRBD1. Per germline, CDR1 SGHRS and CDR2 YFSETQ. V gave up 1 base and J gave up 6 bases; unmatched junction bases: 4. The CDR3 runs to 14 residues. The chain's CDR3 is CASSLYRGRDGYTF. The CDR3, as DNA: TGCGCCAGCAGCTTGTACAGGGGGCGTGATGGCTACACCTTC. Filled out from reference TRBV5-1 and TRBJ1-2, the complete variable domain reads KAGVTQTPRYLIKTRGQQVTLSCSPISGHRSVSWYQQTPGQGLQFLFEYFSETQRNKGNFPGRFSGRQFSNSRSEMNVSTLELGDSALYLCASSLYRGRDGYTFGSGTRLTVV.

This clone registers medium-sized by frequency. This sequence joins TRBV6-4 and TRBJ2-3; 10 positions match TRBD1. CDR1 and CDR2 (germline): MRHNA, SNTAGT. The CDR3 sequence is 14 residues long. The J segment lost 4 bases and the V segment lost 6 bases, leaving 4 bases of the junction unmatched. The CDR3 sequence is CASSPGTGADTQYF. The CDR3 DNA is TGTGCCAGCAGCCCCGGGACAGGGGCAGATACGCAGTATTTT.

This chain uses TRBV9 with TRBJ1-1, with D perhaps matching TRBD1 (6 bases). Trimming took 1 base from V and 4 from J, leaving 23 bases between them. The CDR3 loop spans 18 amino acids. Germline lookup yields CDR1 SGDLS and CDR2 YYNGEE. CDR3 nucleotides: TGTGCCAGCAGCGTAAGCCCCGGTCCCTCTACAGGGATCACTGAAGCTTTCTTT. It is translated as CASSVSPGPSTGITEAFF.

To note about this clone: This specimen includes other DNA sequences encoding the same CDR3. V gene TRBV19 combines with J gene TRBJ1-1; 8 bases map to TRBD1. The CDR3 is 13 residues long. Looked up from germline, CDR1 is LNHDA and CDR2 is SQIVND (reference sequence). V shed 2 bases and J 4 bases; nucleotides not matched to a gene: 0. Written as DNA, the CDR3 is TGTGCCAGTAGTATAACAGGGGGCACTGAAGCTTTCTTT. Encoded protein: CASSITGGTEAFF.

The chain recombines TRBV25-1 with TRBJ2-5, with D possibly being TRBD2 (5 bases). Germline lookup yields CDR1 MGHDK and CDR2 SYGVNS. CDR3 length equals 14 residues. V was clipped by 5 bases and J by 5 bases, with 15 bases between them. The CDR3 reads CASSRGWMGETQYF. The CDR3 nucleotides are TGTGCCAGCAGTCGAGGGTGGATGGGGGAGACCCAGTACTTC.

The genes are TRBV5-1 and TRBJ1-2, with a possible D match to TRBD1 (5 bases). The V end lost 4 bases, the J end lost 4 bases, and 11 bases lay between the germline ends. Germline V CDR1 and CDR2: SGHRS, YFSETQ. The CDR3 consists of 13 residues. DNA for the CDR3: TGCGCCAGCAGCGGCGACAGAATCTATGGCTACACCTTC. It codes for CASSGDRIYGYTF.

The chain links TRBV1 to TRBJ1-4; the DNA was not compared with TRBD1, the D call given in the table. TRBV1 is a pseudogene segment. The CDR3 runs 15 residues. This CDR3 is CTSSPSGNDGEKLFF. DNA for the CDR3: TGCACCAGCAGCCCCTCAGGAAACGATGGTGAAAAACTGTTTTTT.

The chain uses TRBV6-5 and TRBJ1-6; a possible D gene is TRBD1 (5 bases). The germline V and J ends were trimmed by 5 bases and 9 bases, with 8 bases remaining between them. Looked up from germline, CDR1 is MNHEY and CDR2 is SVGAGI. The CDR3 is 12 amino acids. The CDR3 nucleotides read TGTGCCAGCAGTCTCACAGGTTCACCCCTCCACTTT. Amino acids: CASSLTGSPLHF.

The V call is TRBV5-1, the J call TRBJ2-3; 7 bases are shared with TRBD2. The CDR3 runs 16 residues. The V gene's germline CDR1 is SGHRS and CDR2 YFSETQ. With 4 bases clipped from V and 2 bases from J, the junction kept 10 bases outside the gene matches. CDR3 bases: TGCGCCAGCAGCACCCCTGTAGGGACTACCACAGATACGCAGTATTTT. Translating gives CASSTPVGTTTDTQYF. Full variable domain (remainder filled in from reference TRBV5-1 and TRBJ2-3): KAGVTQTPRYLIKTRGQQVTLSCSPISGHRSVSWYQQTPGQGLQFLFEYFSETQRNKGNFPGRFSGRQFSNSRSEMNVSTLELGDSALYLCASSTPVGTTTDTQYFGPGTRLTVL.

On this clone itself: At one end, the junction sequence differs from germline, possibly due to a read error. The chain combines TRBV7-7 with TRBJ1-1, with unresolved D. Germline loops: CDR1 SSHAT, CDR2 FNYEAQ (reference sequence). This CDR3 has 13 amino acids. Here the CDR3 reads CASSDDPSTEAFF. The DNA for the CDR3 is TGTGCTAGCAGCGACGACCCTAGCACTGAAGCTTTCTTT.

The chain has TRBV5-1 and TRBJ2-5, with D perhaps matching TRBD2 (5 bases). CDR3 length: 13 residues. V was trimmed by 7 bases and J by 2 bases, leaving 12 bases between them. In germline, CDR1 is SGHRS, CDR2 YFSETQ. CDR3: CASLAGFQETQYF. The CDR3 coding sequence is TGCGCCAGCCTTGCGGGTTTTCAAGAGACCCAGTACTTC.

Here the CDR3 reads CASSPGVQETQYF. Written as DNA, the CDR3 is TGTGCCAGCAGCCCCGGGGTCCAAGAGACCCAGTACTTC. V and J are TRBV11-2 and TRBJ2-5; D is possibly TRBD2 (5 bases). This CDR3 spans 13 amino acids. Trimming shortened V by 5 bases and J by 1 base, and 8 bases separated the two germline ends. Per germline, CDR1 SGHAT and CDR2 FQNNGV.